This T cell receptor (beta chain) was sequenced in a study of blood T cell repertoires in COVID-19 (dated by TCRdb to the early 2020s). Background for the entire study: Samples from collaborators originated in the United States, Italy and Spain and spanned both the acute and convalescent phases of COVID-19. The dataset comprised deeply sampled blood TCRbeta repertoires from subjects exposed to, actively infected with, or recovered from COVID-19. The prospective study material was composed of cDNA or gDNA derived from T cells, B-cell-depleted T cells, or PBMCs. Nearly every sample came with metadata listing a de-identified subject ID, COVID-19 status, age in years and sex. Where available, HLA class I and class II types were taken from metadata supplied by the sample provider and were not determined by assay-based typing. Samples were obtained from the ongoing ImmuneRACE study (first 160 participants) and from over 1,000 subjects provided by 6 global collaborators. A freely available public database, intended as a resource for researchers studying the immune response to SARS-CoV-2, is where the repertoires were released.

Broad study findings and their caveats: How much clinical and demographic metadata was included differed by source and by participant, and the metadata was provided uncurated.

On this clone: Its antigen is currently not known. Base qualities are not recorded, but no much larger clone differs from it by a single base.

The collaborating institutions used their own protocols to collect whole blood in K2EDTA tubes. For TCRbeta analysis, collaborator samples were shipped as frozen whole blood, as isolated PBMCs, or as DNA extracted from either sample type. TCRbeta CDR3 regions were amplified from genomic DNA using the immunoSEQ Assay, a bias-controlled multiplex PCR. The study's own analysis went as follows. The number of nucleated cells in each sample was estimated by amplification of reference gene primers within the assay. To quantify the absolute abundance of each unique TCRbeta CDR3 rearrangement, sequence reads were collapsed and filtered. Productive Simpson clonality was computed per sample as the square root of Simpson's diversity index over productive rearrangements. TCRdb stores this immuneACCESS table with in-frame sequences only. Part of the clones is absent; in the studies checked, under half of the shortfall reflects unresolved V genes, and no reason is known for the rest. V and J calls and clone size come straight from that table; D and trimming were deduced from the DNA. This sample holds more than 40,000 clones; approximately 85% were observed only once. The ten top clones hold 15% to 18% of the sample.

The germline V gene gives CDR1 as SGHTA and CDR2 as FQGNSA. Reading from cysteine to phenylalanine, the CDR3 counts 12 amino acids. Only the CDR3 DNA stays, 36 bases, in frame from base 1. V loses 6 bases, J loses 8 bases, and the germline ends lie 13 bases apart. This receptor was taken from a human donor in a cohort sampled during active COVID-19. The donor label of this sample is uncertain. The chain links TRBV7-2 with TRBJ1-2; TRBD1 might be the D gene, on 6 matching bases. Sample: peripheral blood. The sequenced DNA: TGTGCCAGCAGTCGACCTCAGGGGGGCTACACCTTC. The encoded protein is CASSRPQGGYTF. Joined to the reference TRBV7-2 and TRBJ1-2 proteins, this CDR3 gives the full variable domain: GAGVSQSPSNKVTEKGKDVELRCDPISGHTALYWYRQSLGQGLEFLIYFQGNSAPDKSGLPSDRFSAERTGGSVSTLTIQRTQQEDSAVYLCASSRPQGGYTFGSGTRLTVV.